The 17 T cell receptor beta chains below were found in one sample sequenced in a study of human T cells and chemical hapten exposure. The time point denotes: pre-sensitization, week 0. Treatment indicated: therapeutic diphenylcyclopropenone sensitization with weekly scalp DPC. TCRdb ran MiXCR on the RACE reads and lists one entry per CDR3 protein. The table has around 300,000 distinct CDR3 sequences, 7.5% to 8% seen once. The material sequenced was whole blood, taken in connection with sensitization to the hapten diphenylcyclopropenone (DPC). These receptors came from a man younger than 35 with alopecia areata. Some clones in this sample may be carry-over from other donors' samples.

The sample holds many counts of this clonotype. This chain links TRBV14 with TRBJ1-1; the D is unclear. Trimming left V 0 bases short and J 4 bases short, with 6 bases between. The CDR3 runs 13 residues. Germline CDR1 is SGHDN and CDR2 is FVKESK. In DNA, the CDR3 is TGTGCCAGCAGCCAAGATACCACCACTGAAGCTTTCTTT. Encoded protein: CASSQDTTTEAFF. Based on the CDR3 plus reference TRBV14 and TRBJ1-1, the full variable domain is EAGVTQFPSHSVIEKGQTVTLRCDPISGHDNLYWYRRVMGKEIKFLLHFVKESKQDESGMPNNRFLAERTGGTYSTLKVQPAELEDSGVYFCASSQDTTTEAFFGQGTRLTVV.

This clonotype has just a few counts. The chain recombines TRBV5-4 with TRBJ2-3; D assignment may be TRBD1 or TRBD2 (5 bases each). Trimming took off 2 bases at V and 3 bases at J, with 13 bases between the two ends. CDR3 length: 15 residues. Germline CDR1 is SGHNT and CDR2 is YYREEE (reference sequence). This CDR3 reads CASSFRGRRTDTQYF. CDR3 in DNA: TGTGCCAGCAGCTTCCGGGGACGGAGGACAGATACGCAGTATTTT.

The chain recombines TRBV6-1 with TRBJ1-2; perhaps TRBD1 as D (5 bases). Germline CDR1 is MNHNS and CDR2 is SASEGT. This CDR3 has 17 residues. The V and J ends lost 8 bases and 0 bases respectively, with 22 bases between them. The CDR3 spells CASHGQGSSPPNYGYTF. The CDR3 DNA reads TGTGCCAGCCATGGGCAGGGATCATCCCCTCCTAACTATGGCTACACCTTC.

CDR3 region: CAISGLAQDYGYTF. The CDR3 region has the DNA TGTGCCATCAGTGGGCTGGCACAAGACTATGGCTACACCTTC. The gene calls are TRBV10-3 and TRBJ1-2; no clear D. Germline V gives CDR1 ENHRY, CDR2 SYGVKD. Deletions cut 4 bases from V and 3 bases from J, with 12 bases between. The CDR3 runs 14 residues.

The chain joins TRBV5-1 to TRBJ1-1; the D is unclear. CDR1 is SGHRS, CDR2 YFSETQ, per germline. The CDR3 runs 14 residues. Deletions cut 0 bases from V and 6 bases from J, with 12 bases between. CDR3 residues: CASSLEGRNSEAFF. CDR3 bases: TGCGCCAGCAGCTTGGAGGGCAGAAACTCTGAAGCTTTCTTT.

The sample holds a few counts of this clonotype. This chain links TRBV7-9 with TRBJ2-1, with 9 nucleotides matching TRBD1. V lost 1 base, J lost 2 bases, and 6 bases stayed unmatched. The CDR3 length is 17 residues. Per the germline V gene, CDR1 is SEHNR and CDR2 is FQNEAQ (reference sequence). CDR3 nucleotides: TGTGCCAGCAGCTTAGGGACAGGGGCCGAAACCTACAATGAGCAGTTCTTC. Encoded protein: CASSLGTGAETYNEQFF. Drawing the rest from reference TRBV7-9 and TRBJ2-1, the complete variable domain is DTGVSQNPRHKITKRGQNVTFRCDPISEHNRLYWYRQTLGQGPEFLTYFQNEAQLEKSRLLSDRFSAERPKGSFSTLEIQRTEQGDSAMYLCASSLGTGAETYNEQFFGPGTRLTVL.

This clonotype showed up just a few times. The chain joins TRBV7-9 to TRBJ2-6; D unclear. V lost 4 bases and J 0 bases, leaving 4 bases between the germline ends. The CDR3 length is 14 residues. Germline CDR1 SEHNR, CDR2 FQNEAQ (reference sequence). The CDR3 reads CASSWSSGANVLTF. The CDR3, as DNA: TGTGCCAGCAGCTGGAGCTCTGGGGCCAACGTCCTGACTTTC.

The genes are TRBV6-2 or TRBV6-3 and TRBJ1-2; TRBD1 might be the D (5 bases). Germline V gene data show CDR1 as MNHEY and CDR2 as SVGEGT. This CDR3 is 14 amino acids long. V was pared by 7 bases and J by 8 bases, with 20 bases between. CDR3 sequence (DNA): TGTGCCAGCATTGCCAGCGGGGGAGTTTGGGGCTACACCTTC. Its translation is CASIASGGVWGYTF.

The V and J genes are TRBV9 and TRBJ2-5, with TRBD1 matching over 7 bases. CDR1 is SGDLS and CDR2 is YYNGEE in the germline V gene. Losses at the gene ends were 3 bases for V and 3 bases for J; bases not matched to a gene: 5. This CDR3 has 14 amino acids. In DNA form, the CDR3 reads TGTGCCAGCAGCGAGGGGGCGCAAAAAGAGACCCAGTACTTC. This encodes CASSEGAQKETQYF. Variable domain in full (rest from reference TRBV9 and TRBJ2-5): DSGVTQTPKHLITATGQRVTLRCSPRSGDLSVYWYQQSLDQGLQFLIQYYNGEERAKGNILERFSAQQFPDLHSELNLSSLELGDSALYFCASSEGAQKETQYFGPGTRLLVL.

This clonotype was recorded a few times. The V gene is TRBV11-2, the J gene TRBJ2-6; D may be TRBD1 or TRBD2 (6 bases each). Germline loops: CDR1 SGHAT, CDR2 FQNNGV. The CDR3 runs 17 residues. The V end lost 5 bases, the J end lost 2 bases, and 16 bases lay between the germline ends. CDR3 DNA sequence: TGTGCCAGCAGCCCCCAGACGGGGGCCCCTGGGGCCAACGTCCTGACTTTC. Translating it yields CASSPQTGAPGANVLTF.

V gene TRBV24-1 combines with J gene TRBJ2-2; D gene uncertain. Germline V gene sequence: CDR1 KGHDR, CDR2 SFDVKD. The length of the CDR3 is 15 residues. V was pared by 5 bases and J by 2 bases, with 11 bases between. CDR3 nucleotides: TGTGCCACCAGTGCCCACAGTGACAACACCGGGGAGCTGTTTTTT. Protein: CATSAHSDNTGELFF.

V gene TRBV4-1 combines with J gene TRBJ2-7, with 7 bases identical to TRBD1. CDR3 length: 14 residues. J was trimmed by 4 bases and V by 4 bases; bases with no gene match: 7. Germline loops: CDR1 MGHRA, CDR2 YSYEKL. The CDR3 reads CASSRASGQYEQYF. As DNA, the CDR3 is TGCGCCAGCAGCCGAGCGTCGGGACAGTACGAGCAGTACTTC.

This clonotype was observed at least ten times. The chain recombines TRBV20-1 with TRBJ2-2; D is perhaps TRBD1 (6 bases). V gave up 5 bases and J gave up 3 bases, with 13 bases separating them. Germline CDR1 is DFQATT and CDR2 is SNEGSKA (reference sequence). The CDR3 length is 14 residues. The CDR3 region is CSAEGWTDTGELFF. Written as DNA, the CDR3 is TGCAGTGCTGAGGGCTGGACAGACACCGGGGAGCTGTTTTTT.

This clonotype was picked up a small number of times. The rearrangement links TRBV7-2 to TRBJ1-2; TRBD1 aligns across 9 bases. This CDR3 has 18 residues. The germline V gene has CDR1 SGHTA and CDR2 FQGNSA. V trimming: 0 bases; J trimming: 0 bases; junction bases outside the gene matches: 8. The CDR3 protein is CASSLAGTGSYPNYGYTF. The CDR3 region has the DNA TGTGCCAGCAGCTTAGCCGGGACAGGGTCCTACCCTAACTATGGCTACACCTTC.

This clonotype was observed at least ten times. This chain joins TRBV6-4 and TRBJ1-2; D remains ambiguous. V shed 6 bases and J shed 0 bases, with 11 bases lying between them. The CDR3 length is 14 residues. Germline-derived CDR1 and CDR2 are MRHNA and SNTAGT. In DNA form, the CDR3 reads TGTGCCAGCAGCCCCGGACCCGCTAACTATGGCTACACCTTC. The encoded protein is CASSPGPANYGYTF.

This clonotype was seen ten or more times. The CDR3 spells CSVEDRAGDNEQFF. The CDR3 nucleotides are TGCAGCGTCGAGGACAGGGCAGGGGACAATGAGCAGTTCTTC. The chain has TRBV29-1 and TRBJ2-1; 8 bases match TRBD1. V lost 6 bases to trimming and J lost 5 bases; unmatched junction nucleotides: 9. The germline V gene encodes CDR1 SQVTM and CDR2 ANQGSEA. This CDR3 has 14 residues.

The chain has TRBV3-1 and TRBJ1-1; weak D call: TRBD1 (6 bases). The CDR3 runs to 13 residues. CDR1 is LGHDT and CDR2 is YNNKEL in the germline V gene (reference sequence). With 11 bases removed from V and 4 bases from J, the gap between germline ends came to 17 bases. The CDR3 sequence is CAAIKGDFTEAFF. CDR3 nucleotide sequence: TGTGCCGCGATAAAGGGGGATTTCACTGAAGCTTTCTTT.